Sequencing of this TCR beta chain was carried out in a study of T cell responses to AZD1222 COVID-19 vaccine. The protocol was immunoSEQ multiplex PCR, while the TCRdb copy is restricted to in-frame clones and leaves out a portion. Among roughly 51,000 clones listed, 86% were seen once. Germline V gene sequence: CDR1 LGHDT, CDR2 YNNKEL (reference sequence). This CDR3 is built from 13 residues. V lost 3 bases, J lost 1 base, and 6 bases lay in between. The receptor comes from an adult who received the AZD1222 COVID-19 vaccine. Sequenced here: peripheral blood, sampled 28 days after the second AZD1222 dose. The J gene is TRBJ2-5, the V gene TRBV3-1 (or the pseudogene TRBV3-2); D unclear. The CDR3 region is CASSQAGQETQYF. In DNA form, the CDR3 reads TGTGCCAGCAGCCAGGCTGGCCAAGAGACCCAGTACTTC.